Each of the 5 T cell receptor beta chains below was sequenced from the same sample in a study of blood T cells in healthy people across ages. Through a sample-barcoded 5' primer and a J-beta primer mix, a second PCR was run for roughly 6 to 12 cycles. A single record per CDR3 protein comes from TCRdb applying MiXCR to the 5' RACE reads. The data show over a million distinct CDR3 sequences, roughly 40% seen once. Sequencing was carried out using blood. These receptors were taken from a woman younger than 35 in good health.

A few counts support this clonotype. The chain uses TRBV11-2 and TRBJ1-2; weak D call: TRBD1 (5 bases). The germline V gene has CDR1 SGHAT and CDR2 FQNNGV. V was clipped by 5 bases and J by 7 bases, with 26 bases between them. The CDR3 runs 17 residues. As DNA, the CDR3 is TGTGCCAGCAGCCGCCCCGGGACCGGCCTGAGCGCGGGTGGCTACACCTTC. It translates to CASSRPGTGLSAGGYTF. Filled out from reference TRBV11-2 and TRBJ1-2, the complete variable domain reads EAGVAQSPRYKIIEKRQSVAFWCNPISGHATLYWYQQILGQGPKLLIQFQNNGVVDDSQLPKDRFSAERLKGVDSTLKIQPAKLEDSAVYLCASSRPGTGLSAGGYTFGSGTRLTVV.

The chain links TRBV12-3 or TRBV12-4 to TRBJ1-1; weak D call: TRBD1 (5 bases). Trimming left V 5 bases short and J 3 bases short, with 19 bases between. This CDR3 has 16 amino acids. The CDR3 loop reads CASSTAYTVGHTEAFF. The CDR3 bases are TGTGCCAGCAGTACGGCCTACACGGTGGGGCACACTGAAGCTTTCTTT.

V and J are TRBV20-1 and TRBJ2-1, with 8 bases matching TRBD2. Trimming removed 5 bases from V and 3 bases from J; junction bases left unmatched: 9. Germline V gene lookup returns CDR1 DFQATT and CDR2 SNEGSKA (reference sequence). CDR3 length: 15 residues. The CDR3 loop reads CSAPGGERGYNEQFF. CDR3 sequence (DNA): TGCAGTGCTCCGGGGGGGGAGAGGGGCTACAATGAGCAGTTCTTC.

J is TRBJ1-1 and V is TRBV12-3 or TRBV12-4; D possibly corresponds to TRBD1 (5 bases). CDR3 length: 15 amino acids. The ends were cut back, 7 bases at V and 6 bases at J, with 21 bases in the middle. Written as DNA, the CDR3 is TGTGCCAGCACCCCCCTTGGCCGGGGAGGGGCTGAAGCTTTCTTT. This encodes CASTPLGRGGAEAFF.

V gene TRBV11-2 combines with J gene TRBJ2-1; no clear D gene. Trimming shortened V by 0 bases and J by 0 bases, and 9 bases separated the two germline ends. Germline CDR1 SGHAT, CDR2 FQNNGV. The CDR3 is made up of 16 amino acids. The CDR3 here is CASSLDFGASYNEQFF. CDR3 nucleotide sequence: TGTGCCAGCAGCTTAGATTTTGGAGCCTCCTACAATGAGCAGTTCTTC.